Below, 17 T cell receptor beta chains from the same sample are listed, as sequenced in a study of blood T cell repertoires in COVID-19. The repertoire was sequenced with immunoSEQ multiplex PCR; TCRdb's copy has only in-frame clones and lacks some. Among hundreds of thousands of clones listed, around 82% were seen once. Input material: peripheral blood. The receptors stem from a woman of 80 years or more with acute or convalescent COVID-19.

This clone was counted a few times. The rearrangement joins TRBV15 to TRBJ1-1; a possible D gene is TRBD1 (6 bases). The CDR3 has 14 residues. Germline values: CDR1 LNHNV, CDR2 YYDKDF (reference sequence). Trimming removed 2 bases from V and 7 bases from J, with 14 bases in between. CDR3 nucleotide sequence: TGTGCCACCAGCAGAACCACAGGGATTGGTGAAGCTTTCTTT. It yields the protein CATSRTTGIGEAFF.

The J gene is TRBJ1-5, the V gene TRBV28; D uncertain. This CDR3 region has 12 residues. Germline loops: CDR1 MDHEN, CDR2 SYDVKM. V lost 2 bases, J lost 4 bases, and 3 bases lay in between. CDR3 loop: CASSLLNQPQHF. The CDR3 coding sequence is TGTGCCAGCAGTTTACTTAATCAGCCCCAGCATTTT.

V is TRBV7-9 and J is TRBJ2-4; 10 bases match TRBD2. Germline V gene sequence: CDR1 SEHNR, CDR2 FQNEAQ (reference sequence). The CDR3 sequence is 16 residues long. J was trimmed by 2 bases and V by 5 bases; bases with no gene match: 6. CDR3 DNA: TGTGCCAGCAGCCCTAGCGGGGGACTCACCAAAAACATTCAGTACTTC. Encoded protein: CASSPSGGLTKNIQYF.

The chain has TRBV7-9 and TRBJ1-1, with TRBD1 identical over 8 bases. CDR3 length equals 14 residues. Germline values: CDR1 SEHNR, CDR2 FQNEAQ (reference sequence). V gave up 2 bases and J gave up 7 bases; unmatched junction bases: 6. The CDR3 nucleotides read TGTGCCAGCAGCTTATCCGCGACAGGGGATGAAGCTTTCTTT. It encodes CASSLSATGDEAFF.

The chain links TRBV11-3 to TRBJ1-6; tentative D call: TRBD1 (6 bases). Trimming pared 5 bases from V and 6 bases from J, leaving 11 bases between. The CDR3 runs to 14 residues. CDR1 SGHNT and CDR2 YENEEA come from the germline V gene. As DNA, the CDR3 is TGTGCCAGCAGCCTGGACAGTGTTAATTCACCCCTCCACTTT. Translated: CASSLDSVNSPLHF.

The rearrangement joins TRBV24-1 to TRBJ1-2; a weak D match, TRBD1 (6 bases). The length of the CDR3 is 14 residues. Germline CDR1 reads KGHDR; CDR2 reads SFDVKD. V was shortened by 4 bases and J by 2 bases, with 10 bases between the two germline ends. CDR3 sequence (DNA): TGTGCCACCAGTGACACTCAGGGGAACTATGGCTACACCTTC. This translates into CATSDTQGNYGYTF.

The chain couples TRBV2 to TRBJ1-5; the D gene is possibly TRBD1 (5 bases). This CDR3 is built from 15 residues. The V gene lost 4 bases and the J gene lost 9 bases, with 19 bases spanning the gap. Germline CDR1 reads SNHLY; CDR2 reads FYNNEI. The CDR3 DNA reads TGTGCCAGCAGTGGACCCGCCGGGCAGGGTTCGCCCCAGCATTTT. Its protein is CASSGPAGQGSPQHF.

J is TRBJ1-1 and V is TRBV30; TRBD1 is a possible D gene (5 bases). Germline V lookup: CDR1 GTSNPN, CDR2 SVGIG (reference sequence). The CDR3 runs 15 residues. The V end lost 2 bases, the J end lost 0 bases, and 13 bases lay between the germline ends. The CDR3, as DNA: TGTGCCTGGAGTACCCTAGGGGCGATGAACACTGAAGCTTTCTTT. Its translation is CAWSTLGAMNTEAFF.

V and J are TRBV28 and TRBJ1-2; D is uncertain. Germline CDR1 MDHEN, CDR2 SYDVKM. The CDR3 contains 14 residues. Deletions cut 2 bases from V and 5 bases from J, with 12 bases between. As DNA, the CDR3 is TGTGCCAGCAGTTTACACAGACCGGCATATGGCTACACCTTC. Translating it yields CASSLHRPAYGYTF.

As to this clone: The same CDR3 can be traced to other DNA sequences in this sample. The rearrangement links TRBV9 to TRBJ2-3; 14 bases align to TRBD2. The ends lost 0 bases at V and 6 bases at J; junction bases unmatched: 3. The CDR3 totals 16 residues. Germline V lookup: CDR1 SGDLS, CDR2 YYNGEE. This CDR3 reads CASSVGLAGGRDTQYF. The CDR3 bases are TGTGCCAGCAGCGTAGGACTAGCGGGGGGGCGCGATACGCAGTATTTT.

The rearrangement uses TRBV2 and TRBJ1-1; D is possibly TRBD1 (6 bases). V was pared by 7 bases and J by 3 bases, with 18 bases between. Germline V gene lookup returns CDR1 SNHLY and CDR2 FYNNEI. This CDR3 has 15 amino acids. CDR3: CASTAETGAHTEAFF. DNA of the CDR3: TGTGCCAGCACCGCTGAGACAGGAGCGCACACTGAAGCTTTCTTT.

The rearrangement links TRBV4-1 to TRBJ2-1; 7 positions agree with TRBD2. There are 17 residues in the CDR3. Germline-derived CDR1 and CDR2 are MGHRA and YSYEKL. J gave up 2 bases and V 4 bases, and 11 bases lay outside the gene matches. The CDR3 reads CASSRTEAGVTYNEQFF. The CDR3 DNA reads as TGCGCCAGCAGCCGGACGGAGGCGGGGGTTACCTACAATGAGCAGTTCTTC.

This chain connects TRBV24-1 to TRBJ1-5, with TRBD1 identical over 9 bases. This CDR3 contains 14 residues. V dropped 9 bases and J dropped 5; count of bases not matched to a gene: 7. Germline CDR1 reads KGHDR; CDR2 reads SFDVKD. CDR3 nucleotides: TGTGCCACCGGGGGACAGGGTGGGGATCAGCCCCAGCATTTT. It yields the protein CATGGQGGDQPQHF.

This clone turned up a few times. The chain uses TRBV27 and TRBJ1-1, with D possibly being TRBD1 (6 bases). Germline CDR1 reads MNHEY; CDR2 reads SMNVEV (reference sequence). V was trimmed by 3 bases and J by 2 bases, leaving 10 bases between them. This CDR3 is 14 amino acids long. The CDR3 protein is CASSFTGPNTEAFF. The CDR3 bases are TGTGCCAGCAGTTTTACAGGGCCTAACACTGAAGCTTTCTTT.

With respect to this clone: Compared with germline, one end of the junction differs, possibly owing to a read error. This rearrangement joins TRBV7-9 to TRBJ2-7; D not certain. Per the germline V gene, CDR1 is SEHNR and CDR2 is FQNEAQ (reference sequence). The CDR3 has 8 residues. CDR3 bases: TGTGCCAGCAGTGAAATGGAGTTC. Amino acids: CASSEMEF.

This sequence joins TRBV7-2 and TRBJ1-4; D gene uncertain. This CDR3 region has 15 residues. CDR1 and CDR2 (germline): SGHTA, FQGNSA. V lost 5 bases and J 5 bases, leaving 15 bases between the germline ends. The CDR3 nucleotides read TGTGCCAGCAGCGTTGGCCGGGGAGTGAATGAAAAACTGTTTTTT. Protein sequence: CASSVGRGVNEKLFF.

The genes are TRBV3-1 (or the pseudogene TRBV3-2) and TRBJ2-7; no definite D call. Germline CDR1 reads LGHDT; CDR2 reads YNNKEL (reference sequence). The CDR3 runs to 13 residues. Trimming cost V 2 bases and J 3 bases, with 8 bases left between them. The CDR3 DNA reads TGTGCCAGCAGCCAACTAGGAAACTACGAGCAGTACTTC. Residues: CASSQLGNYEQYF.